These 3 T cell receptor beta chains came from one sample sequenced in a study of regulatory T cells in long-lasting Graves disease. The time point: newly diagnosed GD, antithyroid drugs for less than 3 months. RNA isolated from PBMCs was used to make the TCR library. Construction of TCR beta libraries relied on iRepertoire HTBI primers and on Arm-PCR targeting CDR3 regions. Using its own MiXCR run on the multiplex PCR reads, TCRdb lists one record per CDR3 protein. The sample yields hundreds of thousands of distinct CDR3 sequences, roughly 15% seen once. This sample also belongs to another study, concerning T cells in Graves' hyperthyroidism and ophthalmopathy.

Here the sequenced sample was peripheral blood mononuclear cells (PBMCs), taken at new diagnosis, from a patient treated with antithyroid drugs. These receptors were obtained from a woman in her twenties or thirties with Graves disease.

This clonotype was detected ten times or more. J is TRBJ2-7 and V is TRBV20-1; D possibly corresponds to TRBD1 (5 bases). This CDR3 is built from 16 residues. Germline-derived CDR1 and CDR2 are DFQATT and SNEGSKA (reference sequence). V lost 3 bases and J 3 bases, leaving 21 bases between the germline ends. The CDR3 loop is CSASPQLTEKFYEQYF. The CDR3 nucleotides are TGCAGTGCTAGTCCCCAACTGACAGAAAAATTCTACGAGCAGTACTTC.

This clonotype was observed many times. The genes are TRBV28 and TRBJ2-1; D gene uncertain. Germline CDR1 and CDR2: MDHEN and SYDVKM. There are 12 residues in the CDR3. Trimming left V 8 bases short and J 9 bases short, with 14 bases between. The CDR3 bases are TGTGCCAGCCACCGTAACATGGCTGAGCAGTTCTTC. It codes for CASHRNMAEQFF.

This clonotype was detected ten times or more. The rearrangement uses TRBV2 and TRBJ2-7, with 7 bases aligning to TRBD2. This CDR3 is 13 amino acids long. V was clipped by 2 bases and J by 3 bases; unmatched bases: 1. Per the germline V gene, CDR1 is SNHLY and CDR2 is FYNNEI. The CDR3, as DNA: TGTGCCAGCAGTGAATGGGGGGGCTACGAGCAGTACTTC. It codes for CASSEWGGYEQYF.